The text below deals with one T cell receptor beta chain. These data are taken from a study of blood T cell repertoires in COVID-19. Overall study: T cells, B-cell-depleted T cells, or PBMCs supplied cDNA or gDNA.

Data came from immunoSEQ multiplex PCR; TCRdb stores just in-frame clones and leaves some out. The sample holds some 200,000 clones, 86% seen once. Trimming removed 3 bases at V and 1 base at J, with 15 bases between. Germline V gene lookup returns CDR1 SGHVS and CDR2 FNYEAQ. The length of the CDR3 is 16 residues. Sequences were obtained from PBMCs or T cells enriched from blood (not recorded which). The source is a woman between 40 and 55 years old with acute COVID-19. The gene calls are TRBV7-6 and TRBJ1-1; D possibly corresponds to TRBD1 (5 bases). The CDR3 coding sequence is TGTGCCAGCAGCTTCATTACGGGCAGGGAGAACACTGAAGCTTTCTTT. Protein product: CASSFITGRENTEAFF.